Listed below are T cell receptor beta chains from one sample, sequenced in a study of T cells in localized non-small cell lung cancer. The protocol was immunoSEQ multiplex PCR, while the TCRdb copy is restricted to in-frame clones and leaves out a portion. The data hold 13,000 or so clones, with approximately 89% observed a single time. The sample here was peripheral blood mononuclear cells, taken before any cancer treatment. All receptors derive from a man between 40 and 75 years old with stage III lung adenocarcinoma. Both conserved end residues are trimmed from each CDR3. Clone size is not always given. Where it is, it says once, few, many or a class for expanded clones.

v_gene: TRBV5-1
abundance: once
j_gene: TRBJ2-7
CDR3aa: ASSPGLAGVEQY

v_gene: TRBV2
abundance: -
j_gene: TRBJ2-7
CDR3aa: ASSPGAGSNYEQY

v_gene: TRBV5-1
abundance: -
j_gene: TRBJ2-5
CDR3aa: ASSLVGQGAEETQY

v_gene: TRBV28
abundance: -
j_gene: TRBJ2-2
CDR3aa: ASSPLLTGVTGELF

v_gene: TRBV9
abundance: -
j_gene: TRBJ2-5
CDR3aa: ASATSGTQETQY

v_gene: TRBV11-2
abundance: -
j_gene: TRBJ2-1
CDR3aa: ASSLVGALAGVNEQF

v_gene: TRBV19
abundance: -
j_gene: TRBJ2-2
CDR3aa: ASSTWTASNTGELF

v_gene: TRBV9
abundance: -
j_gene: TRBJ2-2
CDR3aa: ASSPGIGSRANTGELF

v_gene: TRBV7-2
abundance: -
j_gene: TRBJ2-2
CDR3aa: ASSLVGGRPTGELF

v_gene: TRBV4-1
abundance: -
j_gene: TRBJ2-5
CDR3aa: ASSQVGQGVQETQY

v_gene: TRBV7-9
abundance: -
j_gene: TRBJ1-1
CDR3aa: ASSPRDRGNTEAF

v_gene: TRBV9
abundance: -
j_gene: TRBJ2-7
CDR3aa: ASSVGGSSYEQY

v_gene: TRBV18
abundance: -
j_gene: TRBJ1-3
CDR3aa: ASRGDSGNTIY

v_gene: TRBV27
abundance: -
j_gene: TRBJ2-7
CDR3aa: ASSLSINIKGEQY

v_gene: TRBV18
abundance: -
j_gene: TRBJ2-6
CDR3aa: ASSTTERVMTLSGANVLT

v_gene: TRBV10-3
abundance: -
j_gene: TRBJ2-1
CDR3aa: AISDLAGPYNEQF

v_gene: TRBV10-1
abundance: -
j_gene: TRBJ2-3
CDR3aa: ASSDGGPGTQY

v_gene: TRBV4-1
abundance: -
j_gene: TRBJ2-2
CDR3aa: ASSQTYQVAGQTGELF

v_gene: TRBV7-2
abundance: -
j_gene: TRBJ2-1
CDR3aa: ASTPPLAGGWAEQF

v_gene: TRBV11-2
abundance: -
j_gene: TRBJ2-1
CDR3aa: ASSGGASGMRMDEQF

v_gene: TRBV6-1
abundance: -
j_gene: TRBJ2-7
CDR3aa: ASSEFVVAVGEQY

v_gene: TRBV5-4
abundance: -
j_gene: TRBJ1-2
CDR3aa: ASSLEYGGSDGYT

v_gene: TRBV19
abundance: -
j_gene: TRBJ1-2
CDR3aa: ASSDRGSYGYT

v_gene: TRBV7-9
abundance: -
j_gene: TRBJ2-6
CDR3aa: ASSPPSGRAAGANVLT

v_gene: TRBV28
abundance: -
j_gene: TRBJ2-3
CDR3aa: ASTPAVGGGLGTQY

v_gene: TRBV5-4
abundance: -
j_gene: TRBJ2-7
CDR3aa: ASSFIGEGEQY